This TCR beta chain was observed in a study of T-cell memory formation after mild COVID-19. This clonotype appeared many times. What it recognizes is unknown. Study-level results: Memory cells collected pre-infection included some clones that later responded, suggesting cross-reactive memory joined. Clones that contracted clustered mainly in CM and EM if CD4+ and in EMRA if CD8+. Second-wave clones reaching peak frequency on day 37 lacked confirmed SARS-CoV-2 specificity.

CDR1 is GTSNPN and CDR2 is SVGIG in the germline V gene (reference sequence). The V and J ends lost 4 bases and 2 bases respectively, with 12 bases between them. The CDR3 spans 13 residues. From the 5' RACE reads, TCRdb called clonotypes with MiXCR, one entry per CDR3 protein. The sample consists of 530,000 or so distinct CDR3 sequences, 15% to 20% of them appearing once. The chain has TRBV30 and TRBJ2-7, with a possible D match to TRBD1 (6 bases). Material: PBMCs or a T cell subset sorted from them (not recorded which). The source of this sequence is an adult woman who had mild COVID-19 (a few samples of this study predate the infection). Cell type and time point are not known. CDR3 loop: CAWTGHRAYEQYF. For the CDR3, the DNA is TGTGCCTGGACGGGACACAGAGCCTACGAGCAGTACTTC.